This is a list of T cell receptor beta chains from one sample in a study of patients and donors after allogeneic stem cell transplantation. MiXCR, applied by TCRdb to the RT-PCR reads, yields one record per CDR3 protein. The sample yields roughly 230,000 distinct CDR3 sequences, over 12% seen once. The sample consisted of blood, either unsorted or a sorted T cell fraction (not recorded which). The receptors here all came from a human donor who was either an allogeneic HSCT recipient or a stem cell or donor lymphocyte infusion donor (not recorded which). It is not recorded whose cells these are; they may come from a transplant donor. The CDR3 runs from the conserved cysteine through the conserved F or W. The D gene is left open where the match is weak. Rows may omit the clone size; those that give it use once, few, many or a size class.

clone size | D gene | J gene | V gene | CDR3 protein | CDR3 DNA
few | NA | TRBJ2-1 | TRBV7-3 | CASSLAGSRSYNEQFF | TGTGCCAGCAGCTTAGCCGGGAGCCGCTCCTACAATGAGCAGTTCTTC
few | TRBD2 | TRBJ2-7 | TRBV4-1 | CASSHARLAGDYEQYF | TGCGCCAGCAGCCACGCCCGACTAGCGGGAGACTACGAGCAGTACTTC
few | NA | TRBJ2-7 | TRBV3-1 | CASSPHPGTSYEQYF | TGTGCCAGCAGCCCACATCCCGGAACTTCCTACGAGCAGTACTTC
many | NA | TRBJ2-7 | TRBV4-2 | CASSQDDFSSEQYF | TGTGCCAGCAGCCAAGACGACTTCTCCTCCGAGCAGTACTTC
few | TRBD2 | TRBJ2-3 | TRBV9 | CASSVGPQRLAGFTDTQYF | TGTGCCAGCAGCGTAGGCCCCCAGAGACTAGCGGGGTTCACAGATACGCAGTATTTT
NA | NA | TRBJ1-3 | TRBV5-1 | CASNLDGLGAGNTIYF | TGCGCCAGCAACTTGGACGGTCTAGGGGCTGGAAACACCATATATTTT
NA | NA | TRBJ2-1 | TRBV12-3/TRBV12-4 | CASSLALRMGNEQFF | TGTGCCAGCAGTTTAGCGTTGCGGATGGGCAATGAGCAGTTCTTC
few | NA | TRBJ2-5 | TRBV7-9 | CASSFGDIKETQYF | TGTGCCAGCAGCTTTGGAGACATTAAAGAGACCCAGTACTTC
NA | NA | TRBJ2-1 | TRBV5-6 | CASSLFGLVNEQFF | TGTGCCAGCAGCTTATTCGGGCTGGTGAATGAGCAGTTCTTC
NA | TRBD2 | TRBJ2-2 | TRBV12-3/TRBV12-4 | CASSLAPGGLSTGELFF | TGTGCCAGCAGTTTAGCGCCGGGAGGGTTATCCACCGGGGAGCTGTTTTTT
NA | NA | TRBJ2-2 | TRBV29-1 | CSGSTGGTGELFF | TGCAGCGGTTCGACGGGTGGCACCGGGGAGCTGTTTTTT
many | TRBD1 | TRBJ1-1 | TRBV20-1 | CSARRGGGGGTEAFF | TGCAGTGCTAGGAGGGGAGGGGGCGGTGGGACTGAAGCTTTCTTT
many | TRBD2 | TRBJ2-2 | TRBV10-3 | CAISESGELAGLTGELFF | TGTGCCATCTCCGAATCGGGTGAACTAGCGGGCCTGACCGGGGAGCTGTTTTTT
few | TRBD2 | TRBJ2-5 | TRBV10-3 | CAIRRTSGGVGQETQYF | TGTGCCATCAGGAGGACTAGCGGGGGGGTAGGCCAAGAGACCCAGTACTTC
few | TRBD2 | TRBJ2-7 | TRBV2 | CASSVKRGGVYEQYF | TGTGCCAGCAGCGTTAAGCGGGGGGGGGTCTACGAGCAGTACTTC
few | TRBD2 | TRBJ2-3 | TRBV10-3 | CAISASSGRGTDTQYF | TGTGCCATCAGTGCCTCTAGCGGGAGGGGCACAGATACGCAGTATTTT
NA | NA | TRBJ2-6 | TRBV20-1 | CSARDDFSGANVLTF | TGCAGTGCTAGAGATGACTTCTCTGGGGCCAACGTCCTGACTTTC
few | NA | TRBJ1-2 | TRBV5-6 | CASSLTGQGGYGYTF | TGTGCCAGCAGCTTGACGGGGCAGGGAGGCTATGGCTACACCTTC
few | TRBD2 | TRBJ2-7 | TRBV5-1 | CASSRTGLADSYEQYF | TGCGCCAGCAGCCGGACGGGACTAGCGGATTCCTACGAGCAGTACTTC
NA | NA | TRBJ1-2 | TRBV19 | CASSPGTTLNYGYTF | TGTGCCAGTAGTCCTGGGACGACCTTAAACTATGGCTACACCTTC
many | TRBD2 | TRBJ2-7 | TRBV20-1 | CSASRAGVKHEQYF | TGCAGTGCTAGTAGAGCGGGAGTTAAGCACGAGCAGTACTTC
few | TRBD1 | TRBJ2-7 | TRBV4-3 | CASSQGWDRGLYEQYF | TGCGCCAGCAGCCAAGGGTGGGACAGGGGACTATACGAGCAGTACTTC
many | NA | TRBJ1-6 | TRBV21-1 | CASSKAQGRFGSPLHF | TGTGCCAGCAGCAAAGCGCAGGGGAGGTTTGGTTCACCCCTCCACTTT
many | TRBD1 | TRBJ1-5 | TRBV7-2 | CASSMSDRGPHQPQHF | TGTGCCAGCAGCATGTCGGACAGGGGGCCCCATCAGCCCCAGCATTTT
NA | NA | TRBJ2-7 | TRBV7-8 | CASSLRPGSPYEQYF | TGTGCCAGCAGCTTAAGGCCCGGGAGCCCCTACGAGCAGTACTTC
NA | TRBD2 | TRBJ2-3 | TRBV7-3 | CASSFTSGGANTQYF | TGTGCCAGCAGCTTCACTAGCGGGGGGGCAAATACGCAGTATTTT
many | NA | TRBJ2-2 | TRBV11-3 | CASSSRVTGELFF | TGTGCCAGCAGCTCCAGGGTTACCGGGGAGCTGTTTTTT
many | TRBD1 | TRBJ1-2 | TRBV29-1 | CSGSTGQGYGYTF | TGCAGCGGCAGCACAGGACAGGGCTATGGCTACACCTTC
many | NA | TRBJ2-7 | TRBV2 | CASSVGGYEQYF | TGTGCCAGCAGTGTTGGGGGCTACGAGCAGTACTTC
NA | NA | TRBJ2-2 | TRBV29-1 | CSVEEPTPNTGELFF | TGCAGCGTTGAAGAGCCGACACCTAACACCGGGGAGCTGTTTTTT
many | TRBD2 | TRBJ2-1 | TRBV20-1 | CSASPLAGGPDEQFF | TGCAGTGCTAGCCCACTAGCGGGGGGGCCCGATGAGCAGTTCTTC
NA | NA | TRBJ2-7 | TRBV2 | CASIEQGPSSEQYF | TGTGCCAGCATAGAGCAGGGGCCCTCCTCCGAGCAGTACTTC
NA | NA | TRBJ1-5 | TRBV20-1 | CSAYPPGASNQPQHF | TGCAGTGCTTACCCACCGGGGGCAAGCAATCAGCCCCAGCATTTT
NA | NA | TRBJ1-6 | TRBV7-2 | CASRPASSYNSPLHF | TGTGCCAGCAGACCGGCCAGCTCCTATAATTCACCCCTCCACTTT
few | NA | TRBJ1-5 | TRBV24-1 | CATSPPGGSNQPQHF | TGTGCCACCAGTCCTCCGGGGGGGAGCAATCAGCCCCAGCATTTT
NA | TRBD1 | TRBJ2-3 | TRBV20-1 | CSETGAGDTQYF | TGCAGTGAGACAGGGGCTGGAGATACGCAGTATTTT
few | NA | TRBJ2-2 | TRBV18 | CASSPRPNTGELFF | TGTGCCAGCTCACCACGCCCGAACACCGGGGAGCTGTTTTTT
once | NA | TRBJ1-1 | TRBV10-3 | CAIMRGNTEAFF | TGTGCCATCATGCGGGGGAACACTGAAGCTTTCTTT
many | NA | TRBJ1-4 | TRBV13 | CASSLVTGASEKLFF | TGTGCCAGCAGCTTAGTCACGGGGGCCTCGGAAAAACTGTTTTTT
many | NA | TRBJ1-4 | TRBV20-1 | CSARDGRATNEKLFF | TGCAGTGCTAGAGATGGCAGGGCAACTAATGAAAAACTGTTTTTT
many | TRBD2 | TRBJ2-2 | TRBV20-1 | CSARGIRLAGNTGELFF | TGCAGTGCTAGAGGGATACGACTAGCGGGGAACACCGGGGAGCTGTTTTTT
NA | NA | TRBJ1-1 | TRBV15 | CATSRDYAGTEAFF | TGTGCCACCAGCAGAGATTACGCGGGGACTGAAGCTTTCTTT
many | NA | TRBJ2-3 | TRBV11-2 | CASTPRLSSDTQYF | TGTGCCAGCACCCCGCGTCTGAGTTCAGATACGCAGTATTTT
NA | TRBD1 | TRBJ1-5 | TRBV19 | CASSIDGTGHQHF | TGTGCCAGTAGTATTGATGGGACAGGTCACCAGCATTTT
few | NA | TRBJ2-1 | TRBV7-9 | CASSGPGVSFSEFF | TGTGCCAGCAGCGGCCCGGGAGTATCATTTAGTGAGTTCTTC
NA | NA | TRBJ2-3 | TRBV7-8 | CASSIYERDTQYF | TGTGCCAGCAGCATATACGAAAGGGATACGCAGTATTTT
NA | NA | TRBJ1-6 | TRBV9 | CASSGWEGNSPLHF | TGTGCCAGCAGCGGTTGGGAAGGTAATTCACCCCTCCACTTT
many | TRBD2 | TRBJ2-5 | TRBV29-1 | CSVGLAGETQYF | TGCAGCGTTGGACTAGCGGGGGAGACCCAGTACTTC
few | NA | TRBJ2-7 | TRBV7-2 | CASSAAFGGSSYEQYF | TGTGCCAGCAGCGCAGCCTTCGGCGGGTCCTCCTACGAGCAGTACTTC
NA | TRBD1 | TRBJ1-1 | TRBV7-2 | CASSFDRVKRSTEAFF | TGTGCCAGCAGCTTTGACAGGGTGAAGAGGAGCACTGAAGCTTTCTTT
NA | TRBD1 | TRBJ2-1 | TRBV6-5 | CASSSGQAIYNEQFF | TGTGCCAGCAGTTCAGGACAGGCGATTTACAATGAGCAGTTCTTC
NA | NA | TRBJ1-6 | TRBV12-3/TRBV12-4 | CASSSLGRNSPLHF | TGTGCCAGCAGTTCACTGGGACGTAATTCACCCCTCCACTTT
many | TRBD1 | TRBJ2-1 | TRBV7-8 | CASSLPGQGHNEQFF | TGTGCCAGCAGCTTACCGGGACAGGGCCACAATGAGCAGTTCTTC